The rows below give T cell receptor beta chains drawn from one sample of a study of response to subunit inactivated influenza vaccine. MiXCR, applied by TCRdb to the RT-PCR reads, yields one record per CDR3 protein. In the table there are 500,000 to 600,000 distinct CDR3 sequences, 10% to 12% of which are singletons. These data also formed part of another study, on T cells expressing NK-cell markers.

Material: PBMCs from blood, obtained on the day of vaccination. The receptor source for this set is a man over 45 who received an inactivated influenza vaccine. Each CDR3 is given with its conserved first and last residue. D genes are given only for firm matches. Clone sizes are given selectively: once, few, many, or a class where the clone is expanded.

cdr3_nt cdr3_aa d_call v_call clone_size j_call
TGCGCAGTATCGGCAGACAACACCGGGGAACTGTTTTTT CAVSADNTGELFF NA TRBV20-1 NA TRBJ2-2
TGCGCCAGCAGCCAAGAACCCGGGATTTTCGGGGAGCTGTTTTTT CASSQEPGIFGELFF NA TRBV4-1 NA TRBJ2-2
TGTGCCAGCAGTTTAGGGGACGGTTACACTGAAGCTTTCTTT CASSLGDGYTEAFF NA TRBV12-3/TRBV12-4 NA TRBJ1-1
TGCAGTGCTAGAGATTATCGGACAGGGGATGACGAGCAGTACTTC CSARDYRTGDDEQYF TRBD1 TRBV20-1 few TRBJ2-7
TGCGCCAGCAGCCCGGCTAGCGGCTACGAGCAGTACTTC CASSPASGYEQYF TRBD2 TRBV5-1 few TRBJ2-7
TGTGCCAGCAGCCCCAGCGGTATGGATACGCAGTATTTT CASSPSGMDTQYF NA TRBV9 many TRBJ2-3
TGTGCCAGCAGCTGGACAAGTGGTAGCTCCTACAATGAGCAGTTCTTC CASSWTSGSSYNEQFF NA TRBV12-3/TRBV12-4 NA TRBJ2-1
TGTGCCAGCAGGGGGTCTAGCGGGAGTTCCTACAATGAGCAGTTCTTC CASRGSSGSSYNEQFF TRBD2 TRBV2 few TRBJ2-1
TGTGCCAGCAGTTTAAAAGTTGAGCAGTTCTTC CASSLKVEQFF NA TRBV12-3/TRBV12-4 NA TRBJ2-1
TGTGCCAGCACTCCGGGACGAATGGGCGAGCAGTACTTC CASTPGRMGEQYF NA TRBV28 NA TRBJ2-7
TGTGCCAGCAGACGCCGGGACAGGGGGCCGAATGAGCAGTTCTTC CASRRRDRGPNEQFF TRBD1 TRBV28 many TRBJ2-1
TGCGCCAGCAGCCAAGTGTATGTTAGCGGGAGCTCCTACGAGCAGTACTTC CASSQVYVSGSSYEQYF TRBD2 TRBV4-3 NA TRBJ2-7
TGCGCCAGCAGCCAAGAGCTGGGCGTCTACTATGGCTACACCTTC CASSQELGVYYGYTF NA TRBV4-1 few TRBJ1-2
TGCAGTGCTAGAGTTTCGGGCTCCACTGAAGCTTTCTTT CSARVSGSTEAFF NA TRBV20-1 few TRBJ1-1
TGTGCCAGCAGCTTGCTCAGAGGATACAATGAGCAGTTCTTC CASSLLRGYNEQFF NA TRBV5-6 many TRBJ2-1
TGCGCCAGCAGCACGGGACAGGGATCGACCACAGATACGCAGTATTTT CASSTGQGSTTDTQYF TRBD1 TRBV5-1 few TRBJ2-3
TGTGCCAGCAGTTACGCCTACCGGGACACCTATCCCGAGACCCAGTACTTC CASSYAYRDTYPETQYF NA TRBV6-5 few TRBJ2-5
TGTGCCAGCACCTTAACTGGGACTAGCGTTGGGGAGCAGTACTTC CASTLTGTSVGEQYF TRBD2 TRBV6-2/TRBV6-3 few TRBJ2-7
TGTGCCAGCAGCTTTCGCGGGGGGGTCACAGATACGCAGTATTTT CASSFRGGVTDTQYF TRBD2 TRBV12-3/TRBV12-4 NA TRBJ2-3
TGCGCCAGCAGCCTGGGACAGGCCACAGAAACGCAGTATTTT CASSLGQATETQYF TRBD1 TRBV5-1 NA TRBJ2-3
TGTGCCAGCAGTCCGGACAGTCGCCTCCACTTT CASSPDSRLHF NA TRBV12-3/TRBV12-4 few TRBJ1-6
TGTGCCAGCAGCGCCCTTGTGAGGGGAGAGACCCAGTACTTC CASSALVRGETQYF NA TRBV7-2 NA TRBJ2-5
TGCAGTGCTAGAGAAGGGGGTCCGGTCCACTTT CSAREGGPVHF NA TRBV20-1 NA TRBJ1-6
TGTGCCAGCAACCCCCCCGGCAAGCAGTTCTTC CASNPPGKQFF NA TRBV7-9 NA TRBJ2-1
TGTGCCAGCGAGACAGGGTCTAGCACAGATACGCAGTATTTT CASETGSSTDTQYF TRBD1 TRBV28 many TRBJ2-3
TGCAGCGTAAACAGACAGCTGATGAACACTGAAGCTTTCTTT CSVNRQLMNTEAFF NA TRBV29-1 NA TRBJ1-1
TGTGCCAGCAGCTTCTCCCGGGGTGGGACTGAAGCTTTCTTT CASSFSRGGTEAFF NA TRBV5-6 NA TRBJ1-1
TGTGCCAGCAGCTTATATGAATGGGGCATCGTTCAAGAGACCCAGTACTTC CASSLYEWGIVQETQYF NA TRBV7-9 NA TRBJ2-5
TGCGCCAGCAAGACCCAGGGGGCTGGCACTGAAGCTTTCTTT CASKTQGAGTEAFF TRBD1 TRBV10-2 few TRBJ1-1
TGTGCCAGCCGCGACAGGGTAAACACCGGGGAGCTGTTTTTT CASRDRVNTGELFF TRBD1 TRBV11-2 NA TRBJ2-2
TGCAGTGCTAGAGATCTACGGGACGACACAGATACGCAGTATTTT CSARDLRDDTDTQYF NA TRBV20-1 many TRBJ2-3
TGTGCCAGCAGCCCACGGGGACTAGCGGGACAAGAGACCCAGTACTTC CASSPRGLAGQETQYF TRBD2 TRBV9 few TRBJ2-5
TGTGCCAGTCGGGACCGGGACTACCTCTACAATGAGCAGTTCTTC CASRDRDYLYNEQFF TRBD2 TRBV19 many TRBJ2-1
TGCGCCAGCAGCCAAAGACTAGCGGGGAACACCGGGGAGCTGTTTTTT CASSQRLAGNTGELFF TRBD2 TRBV4-3 many TRBJ2-2
TGCGCCAGCAGTGAGGACTATACCTACTACGAGCAGTACTTC CASSEDYTYYEQYF NA TRBV10-2 NA TRBJ2-7
TGTGCCAGCAGCTCGTGGACAGGGGGAAACACTGAAGCTTTCTTT CASSSWTGGNTEAFF TRBD1 TRBV7-9 NA TRBJ1-1
TGCGCCAGCAGCTTGGCCGGGGGACAGGCCTACAATGAGCAGTTCTTC CASSLAGGQAYNEQFF TRBD1 TRBV5-1 NA TRBJ2-1
TGCAGCGTTGACAGGGGCGGCACTGAAGCTTTCTTT CSVDRGGTEAFF NA TRBV29-1 few TRBJ1-1
TGCAGTCTTCGGACAACGAGCTCCTACGAGCAGTACTTC CSLRTTSSYEQYF NA TRBV20-1 NA TRBJ2-7
TGTGCCAGCAGCTTATTTTCTACTAATGAAAAACTGTTTTTT CASSLFSTNEKLFF NA TRBV13 few TRBJ1-4
TGTGCCAGCACCATACAGGGCACCAACGAGCAGTACTTC CASTIQGTNEQYF NA TRBV7-2 few TRBJ2-7
TGTGCCAGCATGCCAAACCGGGACCAGGGGGCGCAGTATTTT CASMPNRDQGAQYF TRBD1 TRBV6-4 NA TRBJ2-3
TGTGCCAGCAGCCCAACAGCGGGAACTTCCTACGAGCAGTACTTC CASSPTAGTSYEQYF TRBD2 TRBV9 many TRBJ2-7
TGTGCCACGGGCCCCGGCTCGCCTTCCGCGAACACCGGGGAGCTGTTTTTT CATGPGSPSANTGELFF NA TRBV24-1 NA TRBJ2-2
TGTGCCAGCAGTTGGGACGGGGAGCAGTTCTTC CASSWDGEQFF NA TRBV7-9 few TRBJ2-1
TGCGCCAGCAGCCAAGCTGTAGGACAGGGGAGGAACGGATCCAAAAACATTCAGTACTTC CASSQAVGQGRNGSKNIQYF TRBD1 TRBV4-1 NA TRBJ2-4